What follows are 5 T cell receptor beta chains derived from one specimen sequenced in a study of tissue T cells after allogeneic stem cell transplantation. Sample time point: mouse harvest day 7 after allogeneic transplant. Each mouse received 10^7 T-cell-depleted marrow cells plus 10^6 splenic CD5+ T cells by tail vein. Method: immunoSEQ multiplex PCR; TCRdb's copy keeps in-frame clones and lacks some. Of approximately 8,000 clones listed, 40% to 60% are singletons. Material: gut tissue. These receptors were obtained from a female BALB/c mouse given C57BL/6 T cells with graft-versus-host disease after an allogeneic hematopoietic cell transplant.

Note on this clone: Mouse germline and gene names are used. The CDR3 goes on 1 residue after the read ends, and that part is filled in from the germline J gene. The rearrangement joins TRBV13-1 to TRBJ2-4, with a weak D call TRBD2 (5 bases). Trimming removed 3 bases at V and 0 bases at J, with 5 bases between. CDR1 is NSHNY, CDR2 SYGAGN, per germline. This CDR3 has 13 residues. The CDR3 is CASSGTSQNTLYF. The part of the CDR3 DNA that was read is TGTGCCAGCAGTGGGACTAGTCAAAACACCTTGTAC.

As regards this clone: Gene and germline names: mouse. The read stops 1 residue short of the end of the CDR3; the missing end is completed from the germline J gene. This chain connects TRBV15 to TRBJ2-1; 12 bases fit TRBD2. From germline, CDR1 is SGHND and CDR2 FRSKSL. CDR3 size: 15 residues. Trimming at V came to 5 bases and at J to 7 bases, leaving 6 bases not matched to a gene. Here the CDR3 reads CASSPTGGAGAEQFF. Partial CDR3 DNA: TGTGCCAGCAGTCCGACTGGGGGGGCAGGCGCTGAGCAGTTC.

This clone is medium-sized (0.01 to 0.1%). Genes and germline come from the mouse. Read sequence stops 1 residue before the CDR3 end, and the germline J gene provides the missing end. The chain has TRBV13-2 and TRBJ1-5, with D maybe TRBD1 (5 bases). The V gene's germline CDR1 is NNHNN and CDR2 SYGAGS (reference sequence). V lost 5 bases to trimming and J lost 5 bases, with 5 bases between them. The CDR3 is 11 residues long. The CDR3 bases that were read are TGTGCCAGCGGACAGGACCAGGCTCCGCTT. It codes for CASGQDQAPL. The whole CDR3 reads CASGQDQAPLF.

In the case of this clone: These gene names are mouse names. The read stops 1 residue short of the end of the CDR3; the missing end is completed from the germline J gene. The sample has other DNA sequences that encode this CDR3 too. This rearrangement joins TRBV19 to TRBJ2-5; D may be TRBD1 or TRBD2 (6 bases each). V was clipped by 1 base and J by 2 bases, with 14 bases between them. The CDR3 is 16 residues long. The germline gives CDR1 FNHDT, CDR2 SITEND (reference sequence). The part of the CDR3 DNA that was read is TGTGCCAGCAGTATACGCGGGGGCGGGCGCCAAGACACCCAGTAC. It translates to CASSIRGGGRQDTQY. The CDR3 in full is CASSIRGGGRQDTQYF.

As regards this clone: Gene names refer to mouse genes. Sequencing ends 1 residue short of the CDR3 end; the germline J gene provides the rest. The J gene is TRBJ1-2, the V gene TRBV12-1; no firm D call. V was cut by 2 bases and J by 2 bases, with 8 bases left in between. CDR1 and CDR2 from the germline V gene are SGHSN and HYEKVE. The CDR3 totals 13 residues. The CDR3 is CASSPQRNSDYTF. The sequenced CDR3 bases are TGTGCCAGCTCTCCCCAGAGGAACTCCGACTACACC.